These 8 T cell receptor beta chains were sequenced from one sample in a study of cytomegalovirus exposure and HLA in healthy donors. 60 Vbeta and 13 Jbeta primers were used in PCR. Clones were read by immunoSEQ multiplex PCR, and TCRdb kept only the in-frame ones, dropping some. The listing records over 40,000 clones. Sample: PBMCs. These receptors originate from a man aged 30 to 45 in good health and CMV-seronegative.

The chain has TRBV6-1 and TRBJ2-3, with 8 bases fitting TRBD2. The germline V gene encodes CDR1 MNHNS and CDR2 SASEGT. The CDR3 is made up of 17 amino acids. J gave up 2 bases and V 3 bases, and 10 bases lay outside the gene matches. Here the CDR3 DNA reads TGTGCCAGCAGTGATCCTACGGCGGGGGGAAACACAGATACGCAGTATTTT. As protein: CASSDPTAGGNTDTQYF.

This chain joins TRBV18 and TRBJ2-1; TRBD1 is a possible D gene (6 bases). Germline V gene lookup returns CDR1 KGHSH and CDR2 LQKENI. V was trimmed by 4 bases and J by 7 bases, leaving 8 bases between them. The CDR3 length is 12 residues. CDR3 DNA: TGTGCCAGCTCACTACAGGGAAATGAGCAGTTCTTC. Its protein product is CASSLQGNEQFF.

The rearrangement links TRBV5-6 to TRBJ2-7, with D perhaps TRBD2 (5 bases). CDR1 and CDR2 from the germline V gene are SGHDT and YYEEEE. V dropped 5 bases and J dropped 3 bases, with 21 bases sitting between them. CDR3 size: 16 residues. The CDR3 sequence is CASSNSDKTIYYEQYF. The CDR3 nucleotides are TGTGCCAGCAGTAATAGCGACAAGACTATTTACTACGAGCAGTACTTC. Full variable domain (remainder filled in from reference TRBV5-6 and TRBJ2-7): DAGVTQSPTHLIKTRGQQVTLRCSPKSGHDTVSWYQQALGQGPQFIFQYYEEEERQRGNFPDRFSGHQFPNYSSELNVNALLLGDSALYLCASSNSDKTIYYEQYFGPGTRLTVT.

The CDR3 spells CASSKNTGTAEQYF. Written as DNA, the CDR3 is TGCGCCAGCAGCAAAAACACCGGGACAGCCGAGCAGTACTTC. V gene TRBV5-1 combines with J gene TRBJ2-7, with TRBD1 identical over 7 bases. The ends lost 4 bases at V and 6 bases at J; junction bases unmatched: 10. The CDR3 sequence is 14 residues long. Germline V lookup: CDR1 SGHRS, CDR2 YFSETQ. Supplemented by reference TRBV5-1 and TRBJ2-7, the full variable domain reads KAGVTQTPRYLIKTRGQQVTLSCSPISGHRSVSWYQQTPGQGLQFLFEYFSETQRNKGNFPGRFSGRQFSNSRSEMNVSTLELGDSALYLCASSKNTGTAEQYFGPGTRLTVT.

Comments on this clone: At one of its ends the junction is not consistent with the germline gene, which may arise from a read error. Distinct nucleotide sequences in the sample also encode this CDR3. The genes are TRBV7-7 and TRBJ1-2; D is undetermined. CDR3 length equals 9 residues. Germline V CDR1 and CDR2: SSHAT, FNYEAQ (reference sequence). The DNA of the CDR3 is TGTGCTAGCACTATAACGTCAACCTTC. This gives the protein CASTITSTF.

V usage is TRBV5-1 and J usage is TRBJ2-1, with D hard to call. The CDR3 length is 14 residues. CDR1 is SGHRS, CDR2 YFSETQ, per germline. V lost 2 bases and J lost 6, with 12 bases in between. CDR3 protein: CASSFRVVGNEQFF. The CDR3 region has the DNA TGCGCCAGCAGCTTCCGGGTGGTGGGCAATGAGCAGTTCTTC.

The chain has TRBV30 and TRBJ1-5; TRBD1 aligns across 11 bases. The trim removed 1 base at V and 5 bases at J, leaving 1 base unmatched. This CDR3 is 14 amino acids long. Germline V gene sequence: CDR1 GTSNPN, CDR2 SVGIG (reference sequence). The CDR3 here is CAWSEGQGDQPQHF. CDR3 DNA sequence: TGTGCCTGGAGTGAGGGACAGGGGGATCAGCCCCAGCATTTT. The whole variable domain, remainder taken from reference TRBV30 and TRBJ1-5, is SQTIHQWPATLVQPVGSPLSLECTVEGTSNPNLYWYRQAAGRGLQLLFYSVGIGQISSEVPQNLSASRPQDRQFILSSKKLLLSDSGFYLCAWSEGQGDQPQHFGDGTRLSIL.

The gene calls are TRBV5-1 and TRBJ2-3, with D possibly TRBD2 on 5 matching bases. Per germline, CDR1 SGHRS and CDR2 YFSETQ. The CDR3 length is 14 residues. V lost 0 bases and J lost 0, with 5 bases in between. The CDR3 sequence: CASSLGTSTDTQYF. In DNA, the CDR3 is TGCGCCAGCAGCTTGGGGACTAGCACAGATACGCAGTATTTT.